These 5 T cell receptor beta chains originate from one sample sequenced in a study of early T cells in non-severe SARS-CoV-2 infection. TCRdb used MiXCR to reprocess the 5' RACE reads, holding one entry per CDR3 protein. The sample records about 64,000 distinct CDR3 sequences, roughly 8.2% being singletons. The sequencing here drew on whole blood, taken at baseline. Source of these receptors: an adult who was a healthcare worker with PCR-confirmed SARS-CoV-2 infection or an uninfected control (not recorded which).

This clonotype came up a few times. V gene TRBV10-3 combines with J gene TRBJ1-3; unclear D gene. V lost 4 bases to trimming and J lost 5 bases, with 6 bases between them. Per germline, CDR1 ENHRY and CDR2 SYGVKD. The CDR3 contains 12 residues. CDR3 nucleotides: TGTGCCATCAGTGGCCCACGAAACACCATATATTTT. Translation: CAISGPRNTIYF.

This clonotype turned up a few times. The chain carries TRBV2 and TRBJ1-1; no reliable D call. This CDR3 region has 14 residues. Trimming took off 6 bases at V and 1 base at J, with 12 bases between the two ends. The V gene's germline CDR1 is SNHLY and CDR2 FYNNEI. The CDR3, as DNA: TGTGCCAGCAGCGACGGAGTTCCGAACACTGAAGCTTTCTTT. Encoded protein: CASSDGVPNTEAFF.

The chain carries TRBV7-3 and TRBJ2-1; 10 bases align to TRBD1. CDR1 and CDR2 from the germline V gene are SGHTA and FQGTGA. The ends lost 4 bases at V and 4 bases at J; junction bases unmatched: 4. The CDR3 spans 15 residues. Here the CDR3 DNA reads TGTGCCAGCAGCTCTGGACAGGGGGAATACAATGAGCAGTTCTTC. Its protein is CASSSGQGEYNEQFF.

This clonotype appeared a few times. The V gene is TRBV9, the J gene TRBJ2-7, with TRBD2 identical over 14 bases. V lost 4 bases and J lost 4; bases outside the gene matches: 7. There are 16 residues in the CDR3. CDR1 is SGDLS, CDR2 YYNGEE, per germline. The CDR3 loop is CASSRGLAGEIYEQYF. In nucleotides, the CDR3 is TGTGCCAGCAGCCGGGGACTAGCGGGAGAAATTTACGAGCAGTACTTC.

The rearrangement joins TRBV5-6 to TRBJ2-5; no firm D call. The CDR3 is made up of 14 amino acids. V was shortened by 4 bases and J by 3 bases, with 13 bases between the two germline ends. Germline CDR1 SGHDT, CDR2 YYEEEE. The CDR3 DNA reads as TGTGCCAGCAGCCCACCGGGCCAAGAAGAGACCCAGTACTTC. Translation gives CASSPPGQEETQYF.